This T cell receptor beta chain was sequenced for a study of OX40 agonist ivuxolimab in advanced cancers. Study at large: One patient with hepatocellular carcinoma and two with cutaneous melanoma, three in all, had partial responses.

A remark on this clone: The antigen remains undetermined.

Profiled with immunoSEQ multiplex PCR; TCRdb holds only in-frame clones, not every one. This table holds over 9,000 clones, around 84% found once. Blood sampling was done at baseline, cycle 4 day 1, and cycle 7 day 1. The study's findings and limits: Partial responders receiving 0.1-3.0 mg/kg showed among the lowest clonal expansion. CD8+ T cells showed, on average, more clonal expansion than CD4+ cells.

The CDR3 covers 18 residues. V shed 0 bases and J shed 0 bases, with 16 bases lying between them. CDR1 is SGHAT, CDR2 FQNNGV, per germline. The genes are TRBV11-2 and TRBJ2-3, with no clear D. The sequenced sample was CD4+ or CD8+ T cells sorted from blood, obtained in a trial of the OX40 agonist ivuxolimab. This sequence was found in an adult with an advanced solid tumor such as melanoma, head and neck, liver or kidney cancer. In nucleotides, the CDR3 is TGTGCCAGCAGCTTAGATGTTGGCAGAAGTACTAGCACAGATACGCAGTATTTT. Protein sequence: CASSLDVGRSTSTDTQYF.